One and the same sample provided the 12 T cell receptor beta chains below, sequenced in a study of Graves' ophthalmopathy and Graves' hyperthyroidism. Amplification of TCR beta CDR3 regions used RNA transcripts. HTBI-primed RT-PCR formed the first round, and a multiplex PCR formed the second. TCRdb independently ran MiXCR on the multiplex PCR reads; one entry per CDR3 protein. In the table there are about 640,000 distinct CDR3 sequences, about two fifths of which are singletons. Sample: peripheral blood. The receptors stem from an adult man with Graves' ophthalmopathy.

This clonotype was observed many times. This sequence joins TRBV5-8 and TRBJ1-1, with 10 bases matching TRBD1. Germline-derived CDR1 and CDR2 are SGHTS and YDEGEE. This CDR3 region has 17 residues. Trimming at V came to 4 bases and at J to 0 bases, leaving 9 bases not matched to a gene. CDR3 amino acids: CASSRPDRGRMNTEAFF. As DNA, the CDR3 is TGTGCCAGCAGCCGGCCCGACAGGGGGCGAATGAACACTGAAGCTTTCTTT.

V and J are TRBV15 and TRBJ1-5; D is unclear. Germline V gives CDR1 LNHNV, CDR2 YYDKDF (reference sequence). The CDR3 length is 15 residues. The V and J ends lost 3 bases and 2 bases respectively, with 11 bases between them. DNA for the CDR3: TGTGCCACCAGCAGTGTCGGACGGGGCAATCAGCCCCAGCATTTT. Residues: CATSSVGRGNQPQHF.

This clonotype was counted a few times. J is TRBJ1-1 and V is TRBV4-1; 7 nucleotides match TRBD1. Germline V gene sequence: CDR1 MGHRA, CDR2 YSYEKL. CDR3 length: 14 amino acids. V shed 3 bases, J shed 8 bases, and the junction held 9 bases outside the gene matches. The CDR3 nucleotides read TGCGCCAGCAGCCATCTAACAGGGGACGGGGAAGCTTTCTTT. It encodes CASSHLTGDGEAFF.

This clonotype appeared many times. The gene calls are TRBV7-2 and TRBJ2-5; D is possibly TRBD1 (6 bases). The CDR3 is 15 residues long. Deletions cut 5 bases from V and 4 bases from J, with 17 bases between. CDR1 and CDR2 from the germline V gene are SGHTA and FQGNSA. The CDR3 sequence: CASSESQGSGETQYF. CDR3 nucleotides: TGTGCCAGCAGCGAGTCTCAGGGGAGTGGAGAGACCCAGTACTTC.

The chain links TRBV7-2 to TRBJ2-2, with 9 bases lining up with TRBD1. With 7 bases clipped from V and 4 bases from J, the junction kept 7 bases outside the gene matches. This CDR3 spans 15 amino acids. Germline CDR1 and CDR2: SGHTA and FQGNSA. DNA of the CDR3: TGTGCCAGCAAACCCGGGACAGGGCTCACCGGGGAGCTGTTTTTT. Its translation is CASKPGTGLTGELFF.

This clonotype has only a few counts. The chain joins TRBV7-9 to TRBJ2-2, with 8 bases lining up with TRBD2. The CDR3 length is 14 residues. The trim removed 0 bases at V and 7 bases at J, leaving 1 base unmatched. Germline CDR1 is SEHNR and CDR2 is FQNEAQ (reference sequence). Here the CDR3 DNA reads TGTGCCAGCAGCTTAGCTGGGACTAGCGGGGAGCTGTTTTTT. Translation gives CASSLAGTSGELFF.

The chain has TRBV19 and TRBJ2-3; either TRBD1 or TRBD2 may fit D (5 bases each). Germline lookup yields CDR1 LNHDA and CDR2 SQIVND (reference sequence). The CDR3 runs 16 residues. V lost 0 bases and J lost 2, with 12 bases in between. In nucleotides, the CDR3 is TGTGCCAGTAGTATAGATCGGGGCAGGGACACAGATACGCAGTATTTT. It specifies CASSIDRGRDTDTQYF.

CDR3 protein: CASKRIGSGANVLTF. CDR3 DNA sequence: TGTGCCAGCAAGCGTATAGGTTCTGGGGCCAACGTCCTGACTTTC. The rearrangement links TRBV6-1 to TRBJ2-6; D remains ambiguous. The CDR3 has 15 residues. From germline, CDR1 is MNHNS and CDR2 SASEGT. Deletions cut 7 bases from V and 1 base from J, with 11 bases between.

The chain links TRBV25-1 to TRBJ2-1; 9 nucleotides match TRBD2. V gave up 3 bases and J gave up 3 bases; unmatched junction bases: 3. The germline V gene has CDR1 MGHDK and CDR2 SYGVNS. This CDR3 comprises 15 residues. CDR3 amino acids: CASSDPSGDYNEQFF. CDR3 coding DNA: TGTGCCAGCAGTGATCCTAGCGGGGACTACAATGAGCAGTTCTTC.

The V call is TRBV7-9, the J call TRBJ2-3; TRBD2 might be the D (7 bases). This CDR3 is 12 amino acids long. Between the trimmed V and J ends, which lost 0 bases and 14 bases, there was a span of 12 bases. Germline loops: CDR1 SEHNR, CDR2 FQNEAQ (reference sequence). As DNA, the CDR3 is TGTGCCAGCAGCTTAGCGGGGGGGCTCCTGTATTTT. Residues: CASSLAGGLLYF. The whole variable domain, filled in from reference TRBV7-9 and TRBJ2-3, reads DTGVSQNPRHKITKRGQNVTFRCDPISEHNRLYWYRQTLGQGPEFLTYFQNEAQLEKSRLLSDRFSAERPKGSFSTLEIQRTEQGDSAMYLCASSLAGGLLYFGPGTRLTVL.

A word on this clonotype: A much larger clone lies one base from this, so it may be a read error. This rearrangement joins TRBV7-3 to TRBJ1-3, with D possibly matching TRBD1 (5 bases). This CDR3 contains 16 residues. Germline assignment: CDR1 SGHTA and CDR2 FQGTGA. Here the CDR3 reads CACSSPRRGNGNTIYF. The CDR3 region has the DNA TGTGCCTGCAGCTCCCCTCGGAGGGGTAATGGAAACACCATATATTTT.

The genes are TRBV12-3 or TRBV12-4 and TRBJ2-7, with 12 positions matching TRBD2. The J segment lost 7 bases and the V segment lost 5 bases, leaving 9 bases of the junction unmatched. The CDR3 totals 15 residues. The CDR3 coding sequence is TGTGCCAGCAGTCGGACTAGCGGGGATAGGGGAGAGCAGTACTTC. It translates to CASSRTSGDRGEQYF.